Each of the 21 T cell receptor beta chains below was sequenced from the same sample in a study of T cell responses to AZD1222 COVID-19 vaccine. Method: immunoSEQ multiplex PCR; TCRdb's copy keeps in-frame clones and lacks some. The sample holds approximately 120,000 clones, around nine tenths seen once. This specimen consisted of peripheral blood, obtained on day 0 of MenACWY control vaccination. The origin of the receptors is an adult in good health.

The chain carries TRBV7-8 and TRBJ2-7; D gene ambiguous. The CDR3 runs 14 residues. V lost 1 base and J 3 bases, leaving 10 bases between the germline ends. Germline V gene lookup returns CDR1 SGHVS and CDR2 FQNEAQ. The CDR3 DNA reads as TGTGCCAGCAGCTTAGGTCGCGGCAACTACGAGCAGTACTTC. Translation gives CASSLGRGNYEQYF.

This clone was recorded once. The rearrangement joins TRBV4-1 to TRBJ2-7; D perhaps matches TRBD1 (6 bases). Looked up from germline, CDR1 is MGHRA and CDR2 is YSYEKL. V was pared by 5 bases and J by 5 bases, with 19 bases between. The CDR3 is 15 amino acids. CDR3 bases: TGCGCCAGCAGCGACACACCGGGACAAGGAGACGAGCAGTACTTC. Its protein is CASSDTPGQGDEQYF.

The chain uses TRBV5-1 and TRBJ2-7, with TRBD2 identical over 15 bases. CDR1 SGHRS and CDR2 YFSETQ come from the germline V gene. The length of the CDR3 is 16 residues. The J segment lost 5 bases and the V segment lost 4 bases, leaving 7 bases of the junction unmatched. This CDR3 is CASSPGLAGGTNEQYF. The CDR3 DNA sequence: TGCGCCAGCAGCCCCGGACTAGCGGGAGGGACCAACGAGCAGTACTTC.

V gene TRBV9 combines with J gene TRBJ2-3; possibly TRBD1 for D (5 bases). The germline gives CDR1 SGDLS, CDR2 YYNGEE. The germline V and J ends were trimmed by 3 bases and 0 bases, with 11 bases remaining between them. The CDR3 spans 15 residues. CDR3 nucleotide sequence: TGTGCCAGCAGCGGGGGCCAAACTAGCACAGATACGCAGTATTTT. Its translation: CASSGGQTSTDTQYF.

The V call is TRBV11-2, the J call TRBJ2-7; the D gene is possibly TRBD1 (8 bases). The germline V and J ends were trimmed by 5 bases and 3 bases, with 17 bases remaining between them. Germline V gene data show CDR1 as SGHAT and CDR2 as FQNNGV. This CDR3 is 15 amino acids long. CDR3 nucleotides: TGTGCCAGCAGCCTACAGGGGGGGTATGGCTACGAGCAGTACTTC. Translated: CASSLQGGYGYEQYF.

This sequence joins TRBV6-4 and TRBJ2-1; D is undetermined. Germline V lookup: CDR1 MRHNA, CDR2 SNTAGT. The CDR3 loop spans 15 amino acids. V was trimmed by 2 bases and J by 3 bases, leaving 11 bases between them. In DNA, the CDR3 is TGTGCCAGCAGTGACGGTGGAACCGACTACAATGAGCAGTTCTTC. Amino acid sequence: CASSDGGTDYNEQFF.

The chain links TRBV7-9 to TRBJ1-2, with D possibly matching TRBD1 (6 bases). The CDR3 is 12 residues long. Germline lookup yields CDR1 SEHNR and CDR2 FQNEAQ (reference sequence). V lost 5 bases, J lost 3 bases, and 7 bases lay in between. The CDR3 is CASSRGDYGYTF. For the CDR3, the DNA is TGTGCCAGCAGCAGGGGGGACTATGGCTACACCTTC. The full variable domain, with the rest looked up from reference TRBV7-9 and TRBJ1-2, is DTGVSQNPRHKITKRGQNVTFRCDPISEHNRLYWYRQTLGQGPEFLTYFQNEAQLEKSRLLSDRFSAERPKGSFSTLEIQRTEQGDSAMYLCASSRGDYGYTFGSGTRLTVV.

This clone has more than one count but fewer than ten. The chain is built from TRBV6-5 and TRBJ2-1; 8 bases align to TRBD2. This CDR3 comprises 15 residues. The V and J ends lost 7 bases and 4 bases, in that order; junction bases with no gene match: 9. Germline V CDR1 and CDR2: MNHEY, SVGAGI. For the CDR3, the DNA is TGTGCCAGCAAAATCACTAGCGGACGATACAATGAGCAGTTCTTC. Translation gives CASKITSGRYNEQFF.

The rearrangement uses TRBV7-9 and TRBJ2-7; D not resolved. CDR1 SEHNR and CDR2 FQNEAQ come from the germline V gene (reference sequence). The CDR3 length is 14 residues. V lost 4 bases, J lost 3 bases, and 13 bases lay in between. In DNA form, the CDR3 reads TGTGCCAGCAGCTCCGACATCAGGAACTACGAGCAGTACTTC. Translation gives CASSSDIRNYEQYF.

The chain links TRBV3-1 (or the pseudogene TRBV3-2) to TRBJ1-5; no clear D gene. This CDR3 contains 14 residues. Germline values: CDR1 LGHDT, CDR2 YNNKEL (reference sequence). V dropped 1 base and J dropped 6 bases, with 10 bases sitting between them. In DNA form, the CDR3 reads TGTGCCAGCAGCCAAGCCCGGGTTGGTCAGCCCCAGCATTTT. Its protein product is CASSQARVGQPQHF.

The rearrangement links TRBV5-4 to TRBJ2-6; D unresolved. V was shortened by 0 bases and J by 0 bases, with 7 bases between the two germline ends. Germline values: CDR1 SGHNT, CDR2 YYREEE (reference sequence). The CDR3 has 16 amino acids. The chain's CDR3 is CASSLVSASGANVLTF. The CDR3 coding sequence is TGTGCCAGCAGCTTGGTCAGCGCCTCTGGGGCCAACGTCCTGACTTTC. The whole variable domain, remainder taken from reference TRBV5-4 and TRBJ2-6, is ETGVTQSPTHLIKTRGQQVTLRCSSQSGHNTVSWYQQALGQGPQFIFQYYREEENGRGNFPPRFSGLQFPNYSSELNVNALELDDSALYLCASSLVSASGANVLTFGAGSRLTVL.

The genes are TRBV11-3 and TRBJ2-1; 12 bases map to TRBD2. The germline CDR1 and CDR2 sequences are SGHNT and YENEEA. The CDR3 consists of 14 residues. The J segment lost 5 bases and the V segment lost 5 bases, leaving 1 base of the junction unmatched. In DNA, the CDR3 is TGTGCCAGCAGCCGGACTAGCGGGGACAATGAGCAGTTCTTC. It encodes CASSRTSGDNEQFF.

The chain recombines TRBV2 with TRBJ2-1, with 8 bases lining up with TRBD1. Germline CDR1 is SNHLY and CDR2 is FYNNEI. Germline trimming cut 6 bases from V and 4 bases from J; bases unmatched to any gene: 8. The CDR3 is 15 amino acids. Written as DNA, the CDR3 is TGTGCCAGCAGACGACAGGGGTCTGGGTACAATGAGCAGTTCTTC. This translates into CASRRQGSGYNEQFF.

This chain connects TRBV27 to TRBJ2-7, with 9 bases identical to TRBD1. J lost 2 bases, V lost 5 bases, and 4 bases had no gene match. This CDR3 spans 14 amino acids. Germline V gene lookup returns CDR1 MNHEY and CDR2 SMNVEV (reference sequence). The CDR3 reads CASSPRDRAYEQYF. The CDR3 DNA is TGTGCCAGCAGTCCCAGGGACAGGGCCTACGAGCAGTACTTC.

In this sample, this clone turned up once. The chain carries TRBV13 and TRBJ2-7; TRBD1 matches at 7 bases. This CDR3 region has 16 residues. V shed 1 base and J 0 bases; nucleotides not matched to a gene: 6. The V gene's germline CDR1 is PRHDT and CDR2 FYEKMQ (reference sequence). The CDR3 DNA reads TGTGCCAGCAGCTTAGAGGGGAACAGGGGCTCCTACGAGCAGTACTTC. It specifies CASSLEGNRGSYEQYF.

V usage is TRBV7-9 and J usage is TRBJ1-3, with 8 bases identical to TRBD1. Germline V gene sequence: CDR1 SEHNR, CDR2 FQNEAQ (reference sequence). The CDR3 covers 14 residues. The junction had 2 bases not matched to a gene; V was cut back by 5 bases and J by 2 bases. The CDR3 nucleotides read TGTGCCAGCAGCATGGACAGGGCTGGAAACACCATATATTTT. Residues: CASSMDRAGNTIYF.

The genes are TRBV7-9 and TRBJ1-2; 10 nucleotides line up with TRBD1. The junction had 10 bases not matched to a gene; V was cut back by 4 bases and J by 2 bases. Germline V gene lookup returns CDR1 SEHNR and CDR2 FQNEAQ (reference sequence). The CDR3 sequence is 17 residues long. CDR3 loop: CASSSPGQGFTNYGYTF. CDR3 in DNA: TGTGCCAGCAGCTCGCCGGGACAGGGGTTCACAAACTATGGCTACACCTTC.

The chain recombines TRBV2 with TRBJ2-3; TRBD2 aligns across 7 bases. Germline loops: CDR1 SNHLY, CDR2 FYNNEI. The V gene end was trimmed by 11 bases and the J gene end by 6 bases; junction bases not matched to a gene: 14. The CDR3 has 14 amino acids. The CDR3 sequence: CAGGGEGLGDTQYF. DNA for the CDR3: TGTGCCGGCGGTGGGGAGGGCCTAGGGGATACGCAGTATTTT.

The V call is TRBV19, the J call TRBJ2-1; 9 positions agree with TRBD2. V lost 1 base and J lost 6; bases outside the gene matches: 4. CDR3 length: 15 residues. The germline gives CDR1 LNHDA, CDR2 SQIVND (reference sequence). This CDR3 reads CASSIVAGGSNEQFF. The DNA for the CDR3 is TGTGCCAGTAGTATAGTGGCGGGAGGGTCCAATGAGCAGTTCTTC.

The rearrangement joins TRBV7-9 to TRBJ2-1; 10 bases align to TRBD1. CDR1 and CDR2 from the germline V gene are SEHNR and FQNEAQ (reference sequence). This CDR3 is built from 17 residues. J lost 3 bases, V lost 2 bases, and 7 bases had no gene match. CDR3 in amino acids: CASSLLGQGGIYNEQFF. In nucleotides, the CDR3 is TGTGCCAGCAGCTTACTTGGACAGGGGGGAATCTACAATGAGCAGTTCTTC.

The gene calls are TRBV5-5 and TRBJ1-3; D is uncertain. V gave up 1 base and J gave up 0 bases, with 8 bases separating them. The CDR3 is 15 amino acids. The germline gives CDR1 SGHKS, CDR2 YYEKEE (reference sequence). CDR3 loop: CASSLFPSSGNTIYF. The CDR3 DNA reads TGTGCCAGCAGCTTGTTTCCCAGCTCTGGAAACACCATATATTTT.